These T cell receptor beta chains were read from a single sample in a study of tumor and adjacent non-tumor tissue in lung cancer. TCRdb fed the multiplex PCR reads into MiXCR, producing one record per CDR3 protein. This sample has roughly 90,000 distinct CDR3 sequences, with roughly 77% found just once. The sample was distant non-tumor lung tissue. Receptors were obtained from a woman between 50 and 59 years old with non-small cell lung cancer. The CDR3 runs from the conserved cysteine through the conserved F or W. Some rows mark clone size as missing; the rest say once, few, many or name a class of expanded clone.

TRBV4-1,once,CASSQTRGASSYEQYF
TRBV6-1,.,CASSVQKGRGNQPQHF
TRBV11-2,.,CASSLVRDSYEWYF
TRBV9,.,CASSPGTNYNEQFF
TRBV6-1,many,CASSTRDLGNQPQHF
TRBV2,many,CASSDGPADQPQHF
TRBV11-2,many,CASSSLRDPRSGYTF
TRBV4-1,.,CANSQEPPTGTFNYGYTF
TRBV5-6,.,CASSLVRDADTQYF
TRBV6-1,.,CASRGSSLQPQHF
TRBV6-5,.,CASSPPWSAQETQYF
TRBV12-3/TRBV12-4,once,CASRRLGDTNEQYF
TRBV19,.,CASNAGTTDTQYF
TRBV10-1,once,CASSGYKNTGELFF
TRBV12-3/TRBV12-4,.,CASTFSKFHEQFF
TRBV10-3,.,CSIGPTSETSYEQYF
TRBV10-3,once,CAIGDVLAGGNEEFF
TRBV11-2,.,CSISSLAGTAVQFF
TRBV7-9,few,CASSLGDPALEQFF
TRBV29-1,medium-sized,CSVEDLTSGTLNEQFF
TRBV6-5,.,CASSYSLITGAYEQYF
TRBV30,medium-sized,CAWSEGNHEQYF